This is a list of T cell receptor beta chains from one sample in a study of blood T cell repertoires in COVID-19. The repertoire was sequenced with immunoSEQ multiplex PCR; TCRdb's copy has only in-frame clones and lacks some. The sample carries more than 300,000 clones, more than 70% recorded once. Input material: PBMCs or T cells enriched from blood (not recorded which). The receptors shown here come from a woman between 18 and 30 years old who had recovered from COVID-19. Each CDR3 is given with its conserved first and last residue. Each record gives: D gene, J gene, V gene, clone size, CDR3 DNA, CDR3 protein. D genes are given only for firm matches. Rows give clone size only sometimes, using once, few, many, or a class for an expanded clone.

D: TRBD1
J: TRBJ1-2
V: TRBV18
size: .
DNA: TGTGCCAGCTTCCCGGGACAGGGGGCGCGGGGCTACACCTTC
CDR3: CASFPGQGARGYTF

D: .
J: TRBJ2-3
V: TRBV29-1
size: .
DNA: TGCAGCGTTGTGGTTATGCGGGATACCTTCACAGATACGCAGTATTTT
CDR3: CSVVVMRDTFTDTQYF

D: TRBD2
J: TRBJ2-5
V: TRBV5-4
size: .
DNA: TGTGCCAGCAGCTGGGAGGGAGGCCTGGGGGAGACCCAGTACTTC
CDR3: CASSWEGGLGETQYF

D: .
J: TRBJ1-1
V: TRBV7-2
size: .
DNA: TGTGCCAGCAGCACGGAACACAGATTTGAAGCTTTCTTT
CDR3: CASSTEHRFEAFF

D: TRBD1
J: TRBJ1-1
V: TRBV27
size: .
DNA: TGTGCCAGCAGCAGAGACAGGGGCTACATGAACACTGAAGCTTTCTTT
CDR3: CASSRDRGYMNTEAFF

D: TRBD1
J: TRBJ1-1
V: TRBV10-3
size: .
DNA: TGTGCCATCAGTGAGCCACGGACAGGCGAGAACACTGAAGCTTTCTTT
CDR3: CAISEPRTGENTEAFF

D: TRBD2
J: TRBJ2-3
V: TRBV5-8
size: .
DNA: TGTGCCAGCAGCTCTAGAACTAGCGGGGGGCCCGAGGCCGTGGATACGCAGTATTTT
CDR3: CASSSRTSGGPEAVDTQYF

D: .
J: TRBJ2-5
V: TRBV5-4
size: .
DNA: TGTGCCAGCAGCTTACTAGGGCTAAAAGAGACCCAGTACTTC
CDR3: CASSLLGLKETQYF

D: .
J: TRBJ1-6
V: TRBV10-3
size: .
DNA: TGTGCCATCAGTGTGGACAGTAGTATGTCCTATAATTCACCCCTCCACTTT
CDR3: CAISVDSSMSYNSPLHF

D: TRBD1
J: TRBJ1-5
V: TRBV28
size: few
DNA: TGTGCCAGCAGTTTAATCGACAGGGACAATCAGCCCCAGCATTTT
CDR3: CASSLIDRDNQPQHF

D: .
J: TRBJ2-2
V: TRBV30
size: once
DNA: TGTGCCTGGAGGGTGAGGACAAATACCGGGGAGCTGTTTTTT
CDR3: CAWRVRTNTGELFF

D: TRBD2
J: TRBJ2-2
V: TRBV13
size: .
DNA: TGTGCCAGCAGCTTAGGAGTGCTAGCGGGGTCCGGGGAGCTGTTTTTT
CDR3: CASSLGVLAGSGELFF

D: TRBD1
J: TRBJ1-1
V: TRBV27
size: .
DNA: TGTGCCAGCAGTTTAGGAGGGACAGGGGTTGGAGAAAACACTGAAGCTTTCTTT
CDR3: CASSLGGTGVGENTEAFF

D: .
J: TRBJ2-7
V: TRBV13
size: .
DNA: TGTGCCAGCAGCGGTGCAGGGCCCTACGAGCAGTACTTC
CDR3: CASSGAGPYEQYF

D: .
J: TRBJ2-7
V: TRBV9
size: few
DNA: TGTGCCAGCAGCGTAGCCGGGGGAGACGAGCAGTACTTC
CDR3: CASSVAGGDEQYF

D: .
J: TRBJ2-3
V: TRBV27
size: .
DNA: TGTGCCAGCAGTTCAACAGATACGCAGTATTTT
CDR3: CASSSTDTQYF

D: TRBD2
J: TRBJ2-1
V: TRBV6-2/TRBV6-3
size: .
DNA: TGTGCCAGCAGTCGACTAGCGGGGGCGACGTCTGAGCAGTTCTTC
CDR3: CASSRLAGATSEQFF

D: .
J: TRBJ2-3
V: TRBV15
size: .
DNA: TGTGCCACCAGCAACAGGGAGACTACGCAGTATTTT
CDR3: CATSNRETTQYF

D: TRBD2
J: TRBJ2-6
V: TRBV7-9
size: .
DNA: TGTGCCAGCAGCTTTCTAGCGGGGGGCGGGGCCAACGTCCTGACTTTC
CDR3: CASSFLAGGGANVLTF

D: .
J: TRBJ1-1
V: TRBV19
size: .
DNA: TGTGCCAGTAGTATAGGACAAGGCCTAACGAACACTGAAGCTTTCTTT
CDR3: CASSIGQGLTNTEAFF

D: .
J: TRBJ1-1
V: TRBV18
size: few
DNA: TGTGCCAGCTCACTTAGCAACAGGGCCCAAGCTTTCTTT
CDR3: CASSLSNRAQAFF

D: .
J: TRBJ1-1
V: TRBV21-1
size: .
DNA: TGTGCCAGCAGGCGCAGGATGAACACTGAAGCTTTCTTT
CDR3: CASRRRMNTEAFF

D: .
J: TRBJ2-1
V: TRBV29-1
size: once
DNA: TGCAGCGTGGCAGACAGAGCTTCCTACAATGAGCAGTTCTTC
CDR3: CSVADRASYNEQFF

D: .
J: TRBJ2-2
V: TRBV3-1/TRBV3-2
size: .
DNA: TGTGCCAGCAGCTCCAGCGGGGAGCTGTTTTTT
CDR3: CASSSSGELFF

D: TRBD1
J: TRBJ1-2
V: TRBV28
size: .
DNA: TGTGCCAGCAGTCTAAAACCTGGGGCAGGGGGTTACGGCTACACCTTC
CDR3: CASSLKPGAGGYGYTF

D: .
J: TRBJ2-1
V: TRBV5-1
size: .
DNA: TGCGCCAGCAGCTTGGGGGGAGTCGGCTCCTACAATGAGCAGTTCTTC
CDR3: CASSLGGVGSYNEQFF

D: .
J: TRBJ1-2
V: TRBV7-2
size: few
DNA: TGTGCCAGCACCCTATTACCAGGGAATGGCTACACCTTC
CDR3: CASTLLPGNGYTF

D: .
J: TRBJ1-4
V: TRBV5-1
size: .
DNA: TGCGCCAGCAGCTTACTAGGGGGGGATGAAAAACTGTTTTTT
CDR3: CASSLLGGDEKLFF